A selection of T cell receptor beta chains follows, all from one sample in a study of identical twins. Each CDR3 protein gets one entry after TCRdb re-called the 5' RACE reads with MiXCR. This sample has approximately 550,000 distinct CDR3 sequences, with about 22% found just once. This sample also belongs to another study, concerning yellow fever vaccine responses in identical twins.

Sample: CD4+ T cells sorted from blood. These receptors originate from a woman under 30 in good health. Both conserved end residues are part of each CDR3. Each record gives: CDR3 protein, V gene, clone size, J gene. Size is omitted from some rows. Given values are once, few, many or a class for expanded clones.

cdr3_aa: CASSLEGREQETQYF; v_call: TRBV5-1; clone_size: few; j_call: TRBJ2-5
cdr3_aa: CATSDSLATNTGELFF; v_call: TRBV24-1; clone_size: NA; j_call: TRBJ2-2
cdr3_aa: CSVLRLAGAEQFF; v_call: TRBV29-1; clone_size: NA; j_call: TRBJ2-1
cdr3_aa: CASSLRFETGNSPLHF; v_call: TRBV12-3/TRBV12-4; clone_size: few; j_call: TRBJ1-6
cdr3_aa: CASSSGGGNHNEQFF; v_call: TRBV5-1; clone_size: NA; j_call: TRBJ2-1
cdr3_aa: CAIRASAYSYEQYF; v_call: TRBV10-3; clone_size: NA; j_call: TRBJ2-7
cdr3_aa: CASSLGGTSVSYEQYF; v_call: TRBV7-8; clone_size: NA; j_call: TRBJ2-7
cdr3_aa: CASSPRTSGNYEQYF; v_call: TRBV6-1; clone_size: NA; j_call: TRBJ2-7
cdr3_aa: CATSDSGQGNYGYTF; v_call: TRBV24-1; clone_size: few; j_call: TRBJ1-2
cdr3_aa: CSAAWVGNNSPLHF; v_call: TRBV20-1; clone_size: few; j_call: TRBJ1-6
cdr3_aa: CASSVEGTSGRLYF; v_call: TRBV9; clone_size: few; j_call: TRBJ2-7
cdr3_aa: CSVGTGTSSTDTQYF; v_call: TRBV29-1; clone_size: NA; j_call: TRBJ2-3
cdr3_aa: CASSDIYSRTQYF; v_call: TRBV2; clone_size: few; j_call: TRBJ2-5
cdr3_aa: CASSYAGTVGTDTQYF; v_call: TRBV6-5; clone_size: many; j_call: TRBJ2-3
cdr3_aa: CASSPGQGRGSTEAFF; v_call: TRBV18; clone_size: NA; j_call: TRBJ1-1
cdr3_aa: CASSLRREYSPLHF; v_call: TRBV12-3/TRBV12-4; clone_size: NA; j_call: TRBJ1-6
cdr3_aa: CASSSDRAGLNEQFF; v_call: TRBV5-1; clone_size: few; j_call: TRBJ2-1
cdr3_aa: CSVLQSGGSSYEQYF; v_call: TRBV29-1; clone_size: NA; j_call: TRBJ2-7
cdr3_aa: CSASGPANYGYTF; v_call: TRBV20-1; clone_size: few; j_call: TRBJ1-2
cdr3_aa: CASSLLGSAGNTIYF; v_call: TRBV12-3/TRBV12-4; clone_size: few; j_call: TRBJ1-3
cdr3_aa: CSVGSDTQYF; v_call: TRBV29-1; clone_size: NA; j_call: TRBJ2-3
cdr3_aa: CASSLQDGATGELFF; v_call: TRBV7-9; clone_size: NA; j_call: TRBJ2-2
cdr3_aa: CASSSRDQPQHF; v_call: TRBV7-9; clone_size: NA; j_call: TRBJ1-5
cdr3_aa: CASSLGWMSYNSPLHF; v_call: TRBV5-6; clone_size: few; j_call: TRBJ1-6
cdr3_aa: CASSLGLVWTDTQYF; v_call: TRBV12-3/TRBV12-4; clone_size: many; j_call: TRBJ2-3
cdr3_aa: CASSFPSGGTGELFF; v_call: TRBV7-9; clone_size: NA; j_call: TRBJ2-2
cdr3_aa: CASSVGRVNTGELFF; v_call: TRBV9; clone_size: NA; j_call: TRBJ2-2
cdr3_aa: CAISEAAHTSTDTQYF; v_call: TRBV10-3; clone_size: NA; j_call: TRBJ2-3
cdr3_aa: CASSPGSRTEAFF; v_call: TRBV3-1; clone_size: NA; j_call: TRBJ1-1
cdr3_aa: CASSLSAGGHLAGELFF; v_call: TRBV11-2; clone_size: NA; j_call: TRBJ2-2
cdr3_aa: CASSPGPGGNQPQHF; v_call: TRBV14; clone_size: few; j_call: TRBJ1-5
cdr3_aa: CSARDLGREGSYNEQFF; v_call: TRBV20-1; clone_size: NA; j_call: TRBJ2-1
cdr3_aa: CATRGTGGGETQYF; v_call: TRBV24-1; clone_size: NA; j_call: TRBJ2-5
cdr3_aa: CASSQFRYEQFF; v_call: TRBV12-3/TRBV12-4; clone_size: few; j_call: TRBJ2-1
cdr3_aa: CASSGERAWVDTQYF; v_call: TRBV28; clone_size: NA; j_call: TRBJ2-3
cdr3_aa: CSGTRDTDNEQFF; v_call: TRBV20-1; clone_size: once; j_call: TRBJ2-1
cdr3_aa: CASRLVTDTQYF; v_call: TRBV7-2; clone_size: many; j_call: TRBJ2-3
cdr3_aa: CASLPTGEETQYF; v_call: TRBV5-1; clone_size: NA; j_call: TRBJ2-5
cdr3_aa: CSARQGLVQPQHF; v_call: TRBV20-1; clone_size: few; j_call: TRBJ1-5